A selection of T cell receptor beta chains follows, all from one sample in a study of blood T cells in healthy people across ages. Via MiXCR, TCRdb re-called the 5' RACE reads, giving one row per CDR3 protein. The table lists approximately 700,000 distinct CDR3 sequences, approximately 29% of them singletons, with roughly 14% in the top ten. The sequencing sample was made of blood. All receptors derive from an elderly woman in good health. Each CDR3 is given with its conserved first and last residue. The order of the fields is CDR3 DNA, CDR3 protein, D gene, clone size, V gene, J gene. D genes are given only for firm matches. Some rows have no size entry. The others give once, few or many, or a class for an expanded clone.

DNA: TGTGCCAGCAGCCCACGCAATGACAGGTCTAACACTGAAGCTTTCTTT; CDR3: CASSPRNDRSNTEAFF; D: NA; size: NA; V: TRBV5-4; J: TRBJ1-1
DNA: TGTGCCAGTAAGGGCGCGGACTCCTACGAGCAGTACTTC; CDR3: CASKGADSYEQYF; D: NA; size: many; V: TRBV19; J: TRBJ2-7
DNA: TGTGCCAGTGATGGGACTAGCGGAAACAATGAGCAGTTCTTC; CDR3: CASDGTSGNNEQFF; D: TRBD2; size: many; V: TRBV12-3/TRBV12-4; J: TRBJ2-1
DNA: TGTGCCAGCAGTTATGGACCTGTAGAGACCCAGTACTTC; CDR3: CASSYGPVETQYF; D: NA; size: few; V: TRBV27; J: TRBJ2-5
DNA: TGTGCCAGCAGTTACCGGCCAGGGCCCAGGGGCGAGCAGTACTTC; CDR3: CASSYRPGPRGEQYF; D: NA; size: NA; V: TRBV6-2/TRBV6-3; J: TRBJ2-7
DNA: TGTGCCAGCAGCCAGGGACAGGCGCGTGGCTACACCTTC; CDR3: CASSQGQARGYTF; D: TRBD1; size: many; V: TRBV7-8; J: TRBJ1-2
DNA: TGTGCCAGCAGCCAAGACCTTGGCGGGGGCGACCTATCCTACGAGCAGTACTTC; CDR3: CASSQDLGGGDLSYEQYF; D: NA; size: many; V: TRBV4-2; J: TRBJ2-7
DNA: TGCGCCAGCAGCCGTGGACGAGTGGGCACTGAAGCTTTCTTT; CDR3: CASSRGRVGTEAFF; D: NA; size: NA; V: TRBV5-1; J: TRBJ1-1
DNA: TGCAGTGCTCAGGGGGCAAACTATGGCTACACCTTC; CDR3: CSAQGANYGYTF; D: TRBD1; size: many; V: TRBV20-1; J: TRBJ1-2
DNA: TGTGCCAGCTCACTGTCCGCGACAGGGGCCTACAATGAGCAGTTCTTC; CDR3: CASSLSATGAYNEQFF; D: TRBD1; size: many; V: TRBV18; J: TRBJ2-1